A selection of T cell receptor beta chains follows, all from one sample in a study of beta chain features in type 1 diabetes. Method: immunoSEQ multiplex PCR; TCRdb's copy keeps in-frame clones and lacks some. The table lists about 42,000 clones, about 50% of them singletons, with about 0.24% in the top ten. The sample consisted of stem cell memory CD4+ T cells from blood. All receptors derive from a woman between 25 and 40 years old in good health. CDR3s include the opening cysteine and the closing phenylalanine or tryptophan. A D gene is named only where the DNA matches it firmly. The size of a clone is reported for some rows only, either as once, few or many, or as a class for expanded clones.

clone_size,d_call,j_call,v_call,cdr3_aa,cdr3_nt
few,-,TRBJ2-3,TRBV18,CASSRSFGVTDTQYF,TGTGCCAGCTCCCGATCTTTCGGAGTTACGGATACGCAGTATTTT
few,-,TRBJ1-1,TRBV7-3,CASSRTLNTEAFF,TGTGCCAGCAGCCGTACATTGAACACTGAAGCTTTCTTT
-,-,TRBJ2-7,TRBV6-1,CASKWSGVYEQYF,TGTGCCAGCAAGTGGTCCGGGGTCTACGAGCAGTACTTC
-,-,TRBJ2-2,TRBV18,CASSPFLADNTGELFF,TGTGCCAGCTCACCGTTTCTAGCAGATAACACCGGGGAGCTGTTTTTT
-,TRBD2,TRBJ2-1,TRBV7-2,CASSLVGGNEQFF,TGTGCCAGCAGCTTAGTCGGGGGGAATGAGCAGTTCTTC
few,-,TRBJ1-5,TRBV2,CASRRDSIGPQHF,TGTGCCAGCAGGAGGGACTCTATAGGGCCCCAGCATTTT
-,TRBD1,TRBJ2-7,TRBV7-8,CASSDRDRGWRVGNEQYF,TGTGCCAGCAGCGACCGGGACAGGGGTTGGAGGGTGGGAAACGAGCAGTACTTC
-,TRBD1,TRBJ2-7,TRBV7-9,CAILTASRDRGLEEQYF,TGTGCCATCCTAACAGCCTCCCGGGACAGGGGTCTAGAAGAGCAGTACTTC
-,-,TRBJ2-7,TRBV11-2,CASSLTDSSYYEQYF,TGTGCCAGCAGCTTAACGGACAGCTCCTACTACGAGCAGTACTTC
-,-,TRBJ1-5,TRBV5-6,CASSFGGYSNQPQHF,TGTGCCAGCAGCTTTGGCGGCTATAGCAATCAGCCCCAGCATTTT
-,TRBD2,TRBJ2-1,TRBV7-9,CASSSGLASEQFF,TGTGCCAGCAGCTCCGGACTAGCTTCTGAGCAGTTCTTC
-,TRBD2,TRBJ2-5,TRBV30,CAWSVRRTSGQETQYF,TGTGCCTGGAGTGTACGACGGACTAGCGGACAAGAGACCCAGTACTTC
-,-,TRBJ2-7,TRBV7-6,CASSLGTLSSYEQYF,TGTGCCAGCAGCTTAGGGACTTTAAGCTCCTACGAGCAGTACTTC
-,TRBD1,TRBJ1-2,TRBV18,CASSMGTDNYGYTF,TGTGCCAGCTCCATGGGGACAGATAACTATGGCTACACCTTC
-,TRBD2,TRBJ2-1,TRBV5-3,CARRVKDPGTSAYNEQFF,TGTGCCAGAAGAGTTAAAGACCCCGGGACTAGCGCTTACAATGAGCAGTTCTTC
few,TRBD1,TRBJ2-7,TRBV18,CASSREGQSYEQYF,TGTGCCAGCTCACGCGAGGGACAGTCCTACGAGCAGTACTTC
few,-,TRBJ1-4,TRBV19,CASSRGNEKLFF,TGTGCCAGTAGTCGAGGTAATGAAAAACTGTTTTTT
-,TRBD2,TRBJ2-7,TRBV30,CAWRRAAGVIEQYF,TGTGCCTGGAGACGAGCAGCGGGAGTAATCGAGCAGTACTTC
-,TRBD2,TRBJ2-1,TRBV4-2,CASSQDPIAGGNNEQFF,TGTGCCAGCAGCCAAGACCCGATAGCGGGTGGTAACAATGAGCAGTTCTTC
-,-,TRBJ2-3,TRBV28,CASSLRLAELRTSTDTQYF,TGTGCCAGCAGTTTAAGGCTAGCCGAACTCCGAACTAGCACAGATACGCAGTATTTT
-,-,TRBJ2-7,TRBV28,CASSPAGRETYEQYF,TGTGCCAGCAGCCCCGCCGGGCGGGAAACCTACGAGCAGTACTTC
-,TRBD1,TRBJ2-6,TRBV5-1,CASSSRGQGAVGANVLTF,TGCGCCAGCAGCTCACGGGGACAGGGGGCTGTAGGGGCCAACGTCCTGACTTTC
-,TRBD2,TRBJ2-7,TRBV29-1,CSVARGGSYEQYF,TGCAGCGTTGCTCGGGGGGGCAGCTACGAGCAGTACTTC
few,TRBD2,TRBJ2-1,TRBV10-3,CAIRSSGGNEQFF,TGTGCCATCAGGTCTAGCGGGGGAAATGAGCAGTTCTTC
-,-,TRBJ2-1,TRBV7-3,CASSLSGAAYNEQFF,TGTGCCAGCAGCTTATCAGGGGCTGCCTACAATGAGCAGTTCTTC
-,-,TRBJ1-5,TRBV7-9,CASSLIGDQPQHF,TGTGCCAGCAGCTTAATAGGGGATCAGCCCCAGCATTTT
few,TRBD1,TRBJ2-7,TRBV7-2,CASSFSDRGYEQYF,TGTGCCAGCAGCTTCTCAGACAGGGGGTACGAGCAGTACTTC
few,TRBD1,TRBJ1-1,TRBV7-3,CASSPQGPDTEAFF,TGTGCCAGCAGCCCACAGGGGCCCGACACTGAAGCTTTCTTT
-,TRBD2,TRBJ2-3,TRBV4-1,CASSTNPRAGGTDTQYF,TGCGCCAGCAGCACAAACCCCAGAGCGGGGGGCACAGATACGCAGTATTTT
-,-,TRBJ2-2,TRBV27,CASSFRLARTGELFF,TGTGCCAGCAGTTTTAGGCTAGCGCGCACCGGGGAGCTGTTTTTT
-,-,TRBJ2-6,TRBV2,CASRDFSSGANVLTF,TGTGCCAGCAGGGACTTTAGCTCTGGGGCCAACGTCCTGACTTTC
-,TRBD1,TRBJ1-1,TRBV10-3,CAISENQGAEAFF,TGTGCCATCAGTGAAAATCAGGGGGCTGAAGCTTTCTTT
-,TRBD1,TRBJ2-1,TRBV11-1,CASSLRDRASNEQFF,TGTGCCAGCAGCCTCAGGGACAGGGCTTCCAATGAGCAGTTCTTC
few,TRBD1,TRBJ1-1,TRBV5-1,CASRPRLTGKRNTEAFF,TGCGCCAGCAGACCCCGACTGACAGGGAAAAGAAACACTGAAGCTTTCTTT
-,-,TRBJ2-2,TRBV6-5,CASSFTGEGTGELFF,TGTGCCAGCAGTTTCACGGGAGAAGGGACCGGGGAGCTGTTTTTT
-,-,TRBJ2-3,TRBV28,CASSFPPLQYF,TGTGCCAGCAGTTTCCCCCCGTTGCAGTATTTT
few,TRBD2,TRBJ2-1,TRBV7-9,CASSLEFTSGINYNEQFF,TGTGCCAGCAGCCTAGAGTTTACTAGCGGGATTAACTACAATGAGCAGTTCTTC
-,-,TRBJ1-2,TRBV6-6,CASTLGATYGYTF,TGTGCCAGTACATTGGGAGCAACCTATGGCTACACCTTC
-,TRBD1,TRBJ1-5,TRBV10-3,CAISDRAISNQPQHF,TGTGCCATCTCGGACAGGGCCATTAGCAATCAGCCCCAGCATTTT
-,-,TRBJ2-7,TRBV5-4,CASSLTGSSYEQYF,TGTGCCAGCAGCTTGACCGGGAGTTCGTACGAGCAGTACTTC
-,-,TRBJ1-1,TRBV25-1,CASVNRVNTEAFF,TGTGCCAGCGTCAACCGCGTGAACACTGAAGCTTTCTTT
-,TRBD1,TRBJ1-4,TRBV7-8,CASSLRKGAGTNEKLFF,TGTGCCAGCAGCTTAAGAAAGGGGGCTGGCACTAATGAAAAACTGTTTTTT